A selection of T cell receptor beta chains follows, all from one sample in a study of response to subunit inactivated influenza vaccine. TCRdb itself ran the RT-PCR reads through MiXCR, one entry per CDR3 protein. The sample has approximately 490,000 distinct CDR3 sequences, roughly 7.6% seen once. The sample was PBMCs from blood, taken roughly 24 months after vaccination. The receptors here all came from a man aged 45-69 years who received an inactivated influenza vaccine. Each CDR3 is given with its conserved first and last residue. Fields, in order: CDR3 DNA, CDR3 protein, V gene, clone size, J gene, D gene. D genes are given only for firm matches. Not all rows give a size; the values are once, few, many and, for expanded clones, a class.

CDR3nt: TGTGCCAGCAGCTTAGCGTACAGGCGTCGGGAGACCCAGTACTTC
CDR3aa: CASSLAYRRRETQYF
v_gene: TRBV7-9
abundance: .
j_gene: TRBJ2-5
d_gene: .

CDR3nt: TGTGCCAGCAGCTTAGGGACTAGCGGGATCTACGAGCAGTACTTC
CDR3aa: CASSLGTSGIYEQYF
v_gene: TRBV7-8
abundance: .
j_gene: TRBJ2-7
d_gene: TRBD2

CDR3nt: TGTGCCAGCAGCTTTTTAGCGGGGGGGCGAGATACGCAGTATTTT
CDR3aa: CASSFLAGGRDTQYF
v_gene: TRBV7-2
abundance: many
j_gene: TRBJ2-3
d_gene: TRBD2

CDR3nt: TGTGCCAGCAAATCGCCCAATGAGCAGTTCTTC
CDR3aa: CASKSPNEQFF
v_gene: TRBV12-3/TRBV12-4
abundance: many
j_gene: TRBJ2-1
d_gene: .

CDR3nt: TGTGCCACCAGTGAACCGACAGGGAACACAAGGGATACGCAGTATTTT
CDR3aa: CATSEPTGNTRDTQYF
v_gene: TRBV24-1
abundance: few
j_gene: TRBJ2-3
d_gene: TRBD1

CDR3nt: TGTGCCAGCAGTCACAGGGTTGGGGGAGAGACCCAGTACTTC
CDR3aa: CASSHRVGGETQYF
v_gene: TRBV6-5
abundance: .
j_gene: TRBJ2-5
d_gene: .

CDR3nt: TGCAGTGCTCGTAGCCACACTGAAGCTTTCTTT
CDR3aa: CSARSHTEAFF
v_gene: TRBV20-1
abundance: many
j_gene: TRBJ1-1
d_gene: .

CDR3nt: TGTGCCAGCAGCTTTCGGACAGGGAGTGGAGGCTACACCTTC
CDR3aa: CASSFRTGSGGYTF
v_gene: TRBV11-2
abundance: many
j_gene: TRBJ1-2
d_gene: TRBD1

CDR3nt: TGTGCCATCTCACCCTCCTACGAGCAGTACTTC
CDR3aa: CAISPSYEQYF
v_gene: TRBV10-3
abundance: many
j_gene: TRBJ2-7
d_gene: .

CDR3nt: TGTGCCAGCAGTCCGCCCCCCCTCAGGAGAGGAGAGTACGAGCAGTACTTC
CDR3aa: CASSPPPLRRGEYEQYF
v_gene: TRBV27
abundance: few
j_gene: TRBJ2-7
d_gene: .

CDR3nt: TGTGCCATCAGTGAGTCGGCAGGGGCGAACAATGAGCAGTTCTTC
CDR3aa: CAISESAGANNEQFF
v_gene: TRBV10-3
abundance: many
j_gene: TRBJ2-1
d_gene: .

CDR3nt: TGTGCCAGCAGCTTCGATGGGAATCAGCCCCAGCATTTT
CDR3aa: CASSFDGNQPQHF
v_gene: TRBV7-9
abundance: .
j_gene: TRBJ1-5
d_gene: .

CDR3nt: TGTGCCAGCAGCCGGGACCGGACGCTGAACACTGAAGCTTTCTTT
CDR3aa: CASSRDRTLNTEAFF
v_gene: TRBV7-6
abundance: .
j_gene: TRBJ1-1
d_gene: .

CDR3nt: TGTGCCAGCAGCGTCCGACTAGCGGGAGGGCCCGCGAGAGATACGCAGTATTTT
CDR3aa: CASSVRLAGGPARDTQYF
v_gene: TRBV12-3/TRBV12-4
abundance: .
j_gene: TRBJ2-3
d_gene: TRBD2

CDR3nt: TGTGCCAGCTCACCAGCCGTTGGGGGGGCCAATGAGCAGTTCTTC
CDR3aa: CASSPAVGGANEQFF
v_gene: TRBV18
abundance: .
j_gene: TRBJ2-1
d_gene: .

CDR3nt: TGCAGCGTTGGCAGGGGGTACACAGATACGCAGTATTTT
CDR3aa: CSVGRGYTDTQYF
v_gene: TRBV29-1
abundance: few
j_gene: TRBJ2-3
d_gene: TRBD1

CDR3nt: TGTGCCACCAGTCGACTGGGTGGTGTGTACGAGCAGTACTTC
CDR3aa: CATSRLGGVYEQYF
v_gene: TRBV15
abundance: few
j_gene: TRBJ2-7
d_gene: .

CDR3nt: TGCGCCAGCAGCCCGTACGGGGACACCTTCTCCTACGAGCAGTACTTC
CDR3aa: CASSPYGDTFSYEQYF
v_gene: TRBV5-1
abundance: many
j_gene: TRBJ2-7
d_gene: .

CDR3nt: TGTGCCAGCAGTGATGGCCAAGTCCTCACAGATACGCAGTATTTT
CDR3aa: CASSDGQVLTDTQYF
v_gene: TRBV25-1
abundance: .
j_gene: TRBJ2-3
d_gene: .

CDR3nt: TGTGCCAGCAGCGATAGGACAGGGGACAGCACCAACACCGGGGAGCTGTTTTTT
CDR3aa: CASSDRTGDSTNTGELFF
v_gene: TRBV9
abundance: .
j_gene: TRBJ2-2
d_gene: TRBD1

CDR3nt: TGCAGTGCCCAGACAGGTAGCTCCTACGAGCAGTACTTC
CDR3aa: CSAQTGSSYEQYF
v_gene: TRBV20-1
abundance: many
j_gene: TRBJ2-7
d_gene: .

CDR3nt: TGTGCCAGCAGCCCCCCCTGGCGGCGGGGATACAATGAGCAGTTCTTC
CDR3aa: CASSPPWRRGYNEQFF
v_gene: TRBV7-8
abundance: few
j_gene: TRBJ2-1
d_gene: .

CDR3nt: TGTGCCAGCAGCGCAGTAGTGGGCTACGAGCAGTACTTC
CDR3aa: CASSAVVGYEQYF
v_gene: TRBV7-2
abundance: few
j_gene: TRBJ2-7
d_gene: .

CDR3nt: TGTGCCAGCAGGGGCGCCAGGGGGACAGATACGCAGTATTTT
CDR3aa: CASRGARGTDTQYF
v_gene: TRBV6-1
abundance: .
j_gene: TRBJ2-3
d_gene: TRBD1